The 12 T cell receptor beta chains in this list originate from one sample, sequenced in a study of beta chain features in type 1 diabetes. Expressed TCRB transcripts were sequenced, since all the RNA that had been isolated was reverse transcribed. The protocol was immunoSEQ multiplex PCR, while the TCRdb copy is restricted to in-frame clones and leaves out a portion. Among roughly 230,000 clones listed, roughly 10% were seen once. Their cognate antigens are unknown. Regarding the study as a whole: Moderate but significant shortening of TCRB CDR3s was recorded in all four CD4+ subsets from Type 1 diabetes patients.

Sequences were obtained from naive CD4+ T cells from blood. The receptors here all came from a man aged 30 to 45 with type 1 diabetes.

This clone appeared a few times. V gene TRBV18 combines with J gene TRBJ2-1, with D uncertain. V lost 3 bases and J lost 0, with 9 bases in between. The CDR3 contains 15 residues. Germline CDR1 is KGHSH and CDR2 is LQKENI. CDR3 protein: CASSPERSSYNEQFF. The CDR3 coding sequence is TGTGCCAGCTCACCGGAAAGGAGCTCCTACAATGAGCAGTTCTTC.

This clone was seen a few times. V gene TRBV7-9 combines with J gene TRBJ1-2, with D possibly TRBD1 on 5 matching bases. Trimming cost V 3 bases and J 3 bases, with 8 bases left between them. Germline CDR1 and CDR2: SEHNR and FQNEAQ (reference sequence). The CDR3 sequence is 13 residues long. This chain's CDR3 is CASSFGAYYGYTF. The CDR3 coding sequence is TGTGCCAGCAGCTTTGGGGCTTACTATGGCTACACCTTC.

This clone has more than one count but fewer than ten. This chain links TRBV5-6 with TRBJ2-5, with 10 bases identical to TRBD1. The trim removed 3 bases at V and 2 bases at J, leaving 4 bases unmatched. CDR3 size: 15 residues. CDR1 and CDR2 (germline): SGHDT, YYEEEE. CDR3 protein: CASSSTGGPQETQYF. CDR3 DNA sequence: TGTGCCAGCAGCTCGACAGGGGGCCCTCAAGAGACCCAGTACTTC.

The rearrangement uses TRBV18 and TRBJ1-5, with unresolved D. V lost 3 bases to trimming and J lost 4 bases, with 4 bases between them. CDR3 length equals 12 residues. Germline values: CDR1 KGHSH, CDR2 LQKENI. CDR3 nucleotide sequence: TGTGCCAGCTCACCCCCTAATCAGCCCCAGCATTTT. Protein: CASSPPNQPQHF. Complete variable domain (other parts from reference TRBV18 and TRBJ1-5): NAGVMQNPRHLVRRRGQEARLRCSPMKGHSHVYWYRQLPEEGLKFMVYLQKENIIDESGMPKERFSAEFPKEGPSILRIQQVVRGDSAAYFCASSPPNQPQHFGDGTRLSIL.

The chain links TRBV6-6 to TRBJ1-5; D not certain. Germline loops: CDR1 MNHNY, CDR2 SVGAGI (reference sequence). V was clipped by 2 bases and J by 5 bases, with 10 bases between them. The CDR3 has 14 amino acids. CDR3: CASSYNRQDQPQHF. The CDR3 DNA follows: TGTGCCAGCAGTTACAATAGGCAGGATCAGCCCCAGCATTTT.

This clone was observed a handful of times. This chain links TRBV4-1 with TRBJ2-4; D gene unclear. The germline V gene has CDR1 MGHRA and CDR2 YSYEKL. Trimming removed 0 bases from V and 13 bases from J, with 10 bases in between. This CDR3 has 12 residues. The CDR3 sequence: CASSQDGARQYF. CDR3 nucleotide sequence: TGCGCCAGCAGCCAAGATGGCGCTAGACAGTACTTC.

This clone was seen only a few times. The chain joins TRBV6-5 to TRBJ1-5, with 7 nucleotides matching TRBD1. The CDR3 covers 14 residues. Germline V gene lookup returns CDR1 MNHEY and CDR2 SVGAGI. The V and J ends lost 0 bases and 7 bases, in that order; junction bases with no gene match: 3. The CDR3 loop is CASSYSRQGQPQHF. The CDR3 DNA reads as TGTGCCAGCAGTTACTCGAGACAGGGACAGCCCCAGCATTTT.

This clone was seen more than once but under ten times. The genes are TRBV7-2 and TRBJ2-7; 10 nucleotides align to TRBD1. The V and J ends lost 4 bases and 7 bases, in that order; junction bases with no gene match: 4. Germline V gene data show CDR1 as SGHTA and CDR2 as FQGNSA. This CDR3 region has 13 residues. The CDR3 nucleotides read TGTGCCAGCAGCTCCGACAGGGGGCTTGAGCAGTACTTC. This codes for CASSSDRGLEQYF.

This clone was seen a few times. The chain's CDR3 is CASSWGGPNQPQHF. The CDR3 DNA is TGTGCCAGCAGTTGGGGGGGGCCCAATCAGCCCCAGCATTTT. The V call is TRBV28, the J call TRBJ1-5, with a tentative D call TRBD1 (6 bases). Germline V gene sequence: CDR1 MDHEN, CDR2 SYDVKM. The CDR3 loop spans 14 amino acids. The V end was cut by 4 bases, the J end by 3 bases, with 10 bases between.

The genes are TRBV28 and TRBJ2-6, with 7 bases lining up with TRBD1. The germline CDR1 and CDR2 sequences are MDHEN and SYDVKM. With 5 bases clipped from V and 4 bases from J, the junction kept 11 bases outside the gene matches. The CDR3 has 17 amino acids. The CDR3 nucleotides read TGTGCCAGCAGTCCCACAGGGGTCGGGGAGGGGGCCAACGTCCTGACTTTC. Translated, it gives CASSPTGVGEGANVLTF.

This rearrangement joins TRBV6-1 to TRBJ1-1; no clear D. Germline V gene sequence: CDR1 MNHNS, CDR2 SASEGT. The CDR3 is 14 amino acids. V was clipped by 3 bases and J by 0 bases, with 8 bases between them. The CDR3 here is CASSEARMNTEAFF. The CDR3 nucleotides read TGTGCCAGCAGTGAGGCCAGGATGAACACTGAAGCTTTCTTT.

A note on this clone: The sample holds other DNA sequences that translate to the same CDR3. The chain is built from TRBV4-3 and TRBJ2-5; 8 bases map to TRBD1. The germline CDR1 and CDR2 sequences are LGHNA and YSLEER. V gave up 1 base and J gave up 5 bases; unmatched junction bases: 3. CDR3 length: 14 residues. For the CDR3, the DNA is TGCGCCAGCAGCCAAGGACAGGGGCGGGAGACCCAGTACTTC. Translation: CASSQGQGRETQYF.